Each of the 29 T cell receptor beta chains below was sequenced from the same sample in a study of spatial heterogeneity in lung cancer. TCRdb ran MiXCR on the 5' RACE reads and lists one entry per CDR3 protein. The sample includes 75,000 or so distinct CDR3 sequences, 8% of them seen just once. Time point described: sample taken at primary tumor resection. Sample: PBMCs, taken at surgery. The receptor set was obtained from a male donor with early-stage non-small cell lung cancer.

This clonotype was recorded at least ten times. The CDR3 sequence is CASSQRAGEGAEQYF. The CDR3, as DNA: TGCGCCAGCAGCCAAAGAGCGGGAGAGGGTGCCGAGCAGTACTTC. This chain connects TRBV4-3 to TRBJ2-7; 8 nucleotides match TRBD2. Germline-derived CDR1 and CDR2 are LGHNA and YSLEER. V lost 2 bases, J lost 6 bases, and 9 bases stayed unmatched. CDR3 length: 15 residues.

This clonotype has at least ten counts. The chain recombines TRBV4-1 with TRBJ2-7, with D tentatively TRBD1 (6 bases). The CDR3 contains 15 residues. V dropped 0 bases and J dropped 7 bases, with 16 bases sitting between them. The germline CDR1 and CDR2 sequences are MGHRA and YSYEKL. The CDR3 region is CASSQEQAGAWEQYF. DNA for the CDR3: TGCGCCAGCAGCCAAGAACAAGCAGGGGCCTGGGAGCAGTACTTC.

The sample holds many counts of this clonotype. The rearrangement links TRBV24-1 to TRBJ2-3, with 10 bases lining up with TRBD1. The CDR3 is 15 amino acids. From germline, CDR1 is KGHDR and CDR2 SFDVKD. Germline trimming cut 1 base from V and 5 bases from J; bases unmatched to any gene: 2. As DNA, the CDR3 is TGTGCCACCAGTGATTTCGGGACAGGGGAAGATACGCAGTATTTT. Translating gives CATSDFGTGEDTQYF.

The rearrangement uses TRBV24-1 and TRBJ2-3; the D is unclear. Trimming took off 5 bases at V and 3 bases at J, with 5 bases between the two ends. The CDR3 has 12 residues. Per the germline V gene, CDR1 is KGHDR and CDR2 is SFDVKD. CDR3 protein: CATSGWTDTQYF. The CDR3 nucleotides read TGTGCCACCAGTGGCTGGACAGATACGCAGTATTTT.

This clonotype was seen at least ten times. The chain uses TRBV5-6 and TRBJ2-1; 14 positions agree with TRBD2. The CDR3 totals 18 residues. The trim removed 3 bases at V and 5 bases at J, leaving 10 bases unmatched. Germline V gives CDR1 SGHDT, CDR2 YYEEEE. CDR3 amino acids: CASSWGLAGVGIHNEQFF. CDR3 DNA: TGTGCCAGCAGCTGGGGACTAGCGGGAGTAGGTATCCACAATGAGCAGTTCTTC.

This clonotype was picked up a small number of times. The gene calls are TRBV7-8 and TRBJ2-3, with 7 bases that match TRBD2. V dropped 6 bases and J dropped 4; count of bases not matched to a gene: 10. This CDR3 is built from 15 residues. CDR1 SGHVS and CDR2 FQNEAQ come from the germline V gene. CDR3 residues: CASRIGAGWADTQYF. The DNA of the CDR3 is TGTGCCAGCAGGATAGGAGCGGGATGGGCAGATACGCAGTATTTT.

This clonotype came up a few times. The V call is TRBV11-1, the J call TRBJ2-1; 7 bases agree with TRBD2. With V trimmed by 6 bases and J by 4 bases, 24 bases remained unmatched. Germline V lookup: CDR1 SGHAT, CDR2 FQDESV (reference sequence). CDR3 size: 20 residues. CDR3 protein: CASSLRPPYFQRDRYNEQFF. CDR3 nucleotides: TGTGCCAGCAGTTTAAGGCCCCCTTACTTCCAGCGGGATAGGTACAATGAGCAGTTCTTC.

This clonotype was recorded a few times. The conserved closing phenylalanine or tryptophan is absent in this CDR3, likely reflecting a read error. The V call is TRBV24-1, the J call TRBJ2-7; tentatively, D is TRBD2 (5 bases). Germline lookup yields CDR1 KGHDR and CDR2 SFDVKD. Trimming left V 2 bases short and J 1 base short, with 17 bases between. The CDR3 is 17 residues long. This CDR3 is CATSDWKLVWQSYEQYS. CDR3 sequence (DNA): TGTGCCACCAGTGATTGGAAACTAGTTTGGCAATCCTACGAGCAGTACTCC.

The V and J genes are TRBV27 and TRBJ2-7, with 7 bases fitting TRBD2. The germline V gene has CDR1 MNHEY and CDR2 SMNVEV (reference sequence). Trimming at V came to 7 bases and at J to 5 bases, leaving 11 bases not matched to a gene. There are 14 residues in the CDR3. This CDR3 is CASNVRFGGDEQYF. The CDR3 DNA is TGTGCCAGCAATGTAAGATTTGGGGGGGACGAGCAGTACTTC.

The chain uses TRBV6-4 and TRBJ1-6, with D perhaps TRBD1 (6 bases). CDR1 is MRHNA, CDR2 SNTAGT, per germline. This CDR3 has 17 amino acids. The V end was cut by 5 bases, the J end by 0 bases, with 14 bases between. The CDR3 is CASSFGQTLSYNSPLHF. The DNA for the CDR3 is TGTGCCAGCAGTTTTGGACAGACGCTCTCCTATAATTCACCCCTCCACTTT.

Many counts were recorded for this clonotype. The chain employs TRBV11-1 and TRBJ2-1; D not certain. CDR1 is SGHAT, CDR2 FQDESV, per germline (reference sequence). Trimming stripped 5 bases from V and 8 bases from J, with 10 bases between. This CDR3 is 12 amino acids long. This chain's CDR3 is CASSPRTYEQFF. CDR3 nucleotide sequence: TGTGCCAGCAGCCCTCGGACCTATGAGCAGTTCTTC.

In this sample, this clonotype turned up a few times. The chain links TRBV5-8 to TRBJ2-5; no clear D. CDR3 length equals 14 residues. Trimming took 4 bases from V and 1 from J, leaving 11 bases between them. Germline-derived CDR1 and CDR2 are SGHTS and YDEGEE. This chain's CDR3 is CASSPEVGQETQYF. The DNA of the CDR3 is TGTGCCAGCAGCCCGGAAGTGGGCCAAGAGACCCAGTACTTC. Filled out from reference TRBV5-8 and TRBJ2-5, the complete variable domain reads EAGVTQSPTHLIKTRGQQATLRCSPISGHTSVYWYQQALGLGLQFLLWYDEGEERNRGNFPPRFSGRQFPNYSSELNVNALELEDSALYLCASSPEVGQETQYFGPGTRLLVL.

This clonotype was recorded many times. J is TRBJ2-7 and V is TRBV27; the D is unclear. V lost 5 bases and J 7 bases, leaving 15 bases between the germline ends. This CDR3 is built from 13 residues. Looked up from germline, CDR1 is MNHEY and CDR2 is SMNVEV (reference sequence). Written as DNA, the CDR3 is TGTGCCAGCAGTCCTTCCGTTTGGGTGGAGCAGTACTTC. Amino acids: CASSPSVWVEQYF.

The chain combines TRBV10-1 with TRBJ2-5; D possibly corresponds to TRBD2 (5 bases). The V end lost 6 bases, the J end lost 5 bases, and 13 bases lay between the germline ends. Germline V gene lookup returns CDR1 WNHNN and CDR2 SYGVQD (reference sequence). This CDR3 spans 13 amino acids. CDR3 protein: CASSLGGPETQYF. Here the CDR3 DNA reads TGCGCCAGCAGCCTTGGAGGTCCCGAGACCCAGTACTTC.

This clonotype has a handful of counts. The chain uses TRBV30 and TRBJ2-7, with 7 positions matching TRBD1. The CDR3 extends over 16 amino acids. Trimming took 5 bases from V and 1 from J; bases not matched to a gene: 14. Germline V gives CDR1 GTSNPN, CDR2 SVGIG (reference sequence). CDR3 loop: CAWDRAAILSSYEQYF. CDR3 DNA sequence: TGTGCCTGGGACAGGGCCGCAATCCTAAGTTCCTACGAGCAGTACTTC.

This clonotype turned up a few times. The V call is TRBV30, the J call TRBJ2-1, with TRBD2 matching 8 bases. Unmatched junction bases numbered 3, after V lost 1 base and J lost 4 bases. Germline V gene data show CDR1 as GTSNPN and CDR2 as SVGIG (reference sequence). This CDR3 spans 14 amino acids. For the CDR3, the DNA is TGTGCCTGGAGTGGTAGCGGGAAGTACAATGAGCAGTTCTTC. This gives the protein CAWSGSGKYNEQFF.

This clonotype was seen repeatedly, ten times or more. The chain carries TRBV24-1 and TRBJ1-2; TRBD1 agrees at 11 bases. From germline, CDR1 is KGHDR and CDR2 SFDVKD. The V and J ends lost 6 bases and 4 bases, in that order; junction bases with no gene match: 6. This CDR3 comprises 15 residues. This CDR3 is CATSSGTGGSYGYTF. The CDR3 bases are TGTGCCACCAGTTCCGGGACAGGGGGGAGCTATGGCTACACCTTC.

This clonotype was recorded many times. The rearrangement links TRBV5-1 to TRBJ1-2; no reliable D call. The V gene's germline CDR1 is SGHRS and CDR2 YFSETQ. The CDR3 sequence is 13 residues long. V shed 0 bases and J shed 4 bases, with 7 bases lying between them. The CDR3 here is CASSLADLYGYTF. CDR3 DNA: TGCGCCAGCAGCTTGGCGGACCTCTATGGCTACACCTTC. Using reference TRBV5-1 and TRBJ1-2 for the parts outside the CDR3, the full variable domain is KAGVTQTPRYLIKTRGQQVTLSCSPISGHRSVSWYQQTPGQGLQFLFEYFSETQRNKGNFPGRFSGRQFSNSRSEMNVSTLELGDSALYLCASSLADLYGYTFGSGTRLTVV.

About this clonotype: Since a much larger clone is just one base distant, this may be a read error. The chain recombines TRBV28 with TRBJ1-1, with a weak D call TRBD1 (5 bases). The germline CDR1 and CDR2 sequences are MDHEN and SYDVKM. The length of the CDR3 is 14 residues. This CDR3 reads CVSSLTAPVPEAFF. CDR3 DNA: TGTGTCAGCAGTTTGACAGCACCCGTCCCCGAAGCTTTCTTT.

This clonotype came up many times. The chain recombines TRBV30 with TRBJ2-7, with 8 positions matching TRBD2. J lost 7 bases, V lost 1 base, and 6 bases had no gene match. The germline CDR1 and CDR2 sequences are GTSNPN and SVGIG (reference sequence). This CDR3 contains 13 residues. CDR3: CAWSDGRVEEQYF. CDR3 coding DNA: TGTGCCTGGAGTGACGGGAGGGTGGAGGAGCAGTACTTC.

This clonotype has just a few counts. V gene TRBV7-9 combines with J gene TRBJ2-1; 11 bases line up with TRBD2. CDR3 length: 17 amino acids. Trimming removed 4 bases from V and 3 bases from J; junction bases left unmatched: 8. Germline V lookup: CDR1 SEHNR, CDR2 FQNEAQ (reference sequence). CDR3 in DNA: TGTGCCAGCAGCTCCGGGACTAGCGGCCAAATCTACAATGAGCAGTTCTTC. Protein: CASSSGTSGQIYNEQFF.

DNA for the CDR3: TGTGCCAGCAGTTACCGGGCGACTAGCGGGAGGCGAAGGGAGACCCAGTACTTC. It codes for CASSYRATSGRRRETQYF. This chain links TRBV6-5 with TRBJ2-5; 13 bases align to TRBD2. Trimming took 2 bases from V and 5 from J; bases not matched to a gene: 11. The germline V gene encodes CDR1 MNHEY and CDR2 SVGAGI. The CDR3 sequence is 18 residues long.

This clonotype was seen ten or more times. The chain is built from TRBV4-1 and TRBJ2-3; 8 bases align to TRBD2. The CDR3 length is 17 residues. V was pared by 3 bases and J by 0 bases, with 8 bases of the junction left unmatched. Germline CDR1 and CDR2: MGHRA and YSYEKL. In DNA form, the CDR3 reads TGCGCCAGCAGCCAGGGTGTAGCGGGAACGAGCACAGATACGCAGTATTTT. Translation gives CASSQGVAGTSTDTQYF.

V is TRBV5-1 and J is TRBJ2-1; D gene unclear. Germline V gene sequence: CDR1 SGHRS, CDR2 YFSETQ. The V end lost 2 bases, the J end lost 5 bases, and 8 bases lay between the germline ends. This CDR3 has 13 amino acids. The chain's CDR3 is CASSFGPHNEQFF. In DNA form, the CDR3 reads TGCGCCAGCAGCTTCGGGCCCCACAATGAGCAGTTCTTC.

This clonotype has a handful of counts. J is TRBJ2-7 and V is TRBV5-1, with D uncertain. Germline V gene sequence: CDR1 SGHRS, CDR2 YFSETQ. This CDR3 has 8 residues. V was shortened by 6 bases and J by 6 bases, with 1 base between the two germline ends. The CDR3 DNA follows: TGCGCCAGCATCGAGCAGTACTTC. Protein: CASIEQYF.

This clonotype appeared a few times. The chain couples TRBV5-1 to TRBJ1-2; TRBD1 matches 7 bases. In germline, CDR1 is SGHRS, CDR2 YFSETQ. Trimming took 4 bases from V and 4 from J; bases not matched to a gene: 10. CDR3 length: 15 amino acids. CDR3 in amino acids: CASSPQGDGVYGYTF. DNA of the CDR3: TGCGCCAGCAGCCCCCAGGGGGACGGGGTCTATGGCTACACCTTC.

The gene calls are TRBV6-2 or TRBV6-3 and TRBJ1-5; maybe TRBD1 (5 bases). Germline V gene sequence: CDR1 MNHEY, CDR2 SVGEGT. V lost 2 bases to trimming and J lost 1 base, with 9 bases between them. CDR3 length: 15 residues. CDR3 amino acids: CASSYGGGSNQPQHF. DNA of the CDR3: TGTGCCAGCAGTTACGGGGGAGGGAGCAATCAGCCCCAGCATTTT.

This clonotype was seen repeatedly, ten times or more. The V and J genes are TRBV9 and TRBJ2-1; tentative D call: TRBD2 (5 bases). CDR1 is SGDLS, CDR2 YYNGEE, per germline. V was trimmed by 1 base and J by 3 bases, leaving 11 bases between them. This CDR3 is 15 amino acids long. The CDR3 region has the DNA TGTGCCAGCAGCGTAAGCCCAGCGGACTACAATGAGCAGTTCTTC. The encoded protein is CASSVSPADYNEQFF. Supplemented by reference TRBV9 and TRBJ2-1, the full variable domain reads DSGVTQTPKHLITATGQRVTLRCSPRSGDLSVYWYQQSLDQGLQFLIQYYNGEERAKGNILERFSAQQFPDLHSELNLSSLELGDSALYFCASSVSPADYNEQFFGPGTRLTVL.

This clonotype has a count of ten or more. V is TRBV4-1 and J is TRBJ2-3, with 7 bases aligning to TRBD1. J gave up 2 bases and V 4 bases, and 3 bases lay outside the gene matches. CDR1 MGHRA and CDR2 YSYEKL come from the germline V gene. The CDR3 loop spans 14 amino acids. The CDR3 loop is CASSPQGYTDTQYF. The CDR3 DNA follows: TGCGCCAGCAGCCCACAGGGGTACACAGATACGCAGTATTTT.